The clone carrying this TCR beta chain was counted between two and nine times. In TCRdb, the RT-PCR reads were re-called with MiXCR into one record per CDR3 protein. The table records almost 700,000 distinct CDR3 sequences, approximately 15% of them present only once. CDR3 length: 14 amino acids. V lost 4 bases and J lost 5; bases outside the gene matches: 9. Per the germline V gene, CDR1 is SGHRS and CDR2 is YFSETQ. This TCR came from a female donor in good health, serving as a healthy control. V gene TRBV5-1 combines with J gene TRBJ2-7, with TRBD1 matching 7 bases. Sequenced: memory CD4+ T cells from blood. The CDR3 sequence: CASSRRGGTHEQYF. CDR3 nucleotides: TGCGCCAGCAGCCGGAGAGGGGGCACCCACGAGCAGTACTTC.